This note documents a single TCR beta chain sequence. Its antigen is still unknown. This entry comes from a study of cytomegalovirus exposure and HLA in healthy donors. This PCR relied on a set of 60 Vbeta primers and 13 Jbeta primers. Using immunoSEQ multiplex PCR, the repertoire was profiled, and TCRdb retains in-frame clones only, with some absent. The repertoire holds 150,000 to 200,000 clones, around 85% seen once, with about 2.5% in the top ten. The CDR3 sequence is 13 residues long. V dropped 7 bases and J dropped 4; count of bases not matched to a gene: 2. Germline CDR1 and CDR2: MNHNS and SASEGT. Study conclusions and caveats: A later analysis reportedly found that, within productive TCRs, an Asian-associated ancestry cluster had fewer N-insertions than the mean observed across the roughly 730 donors.

This receptor was identified in a woman aged 45 to 65 in good health and CMV-seronegative. V usage is TRBV6-1 and J usage is TRBJ2-1; 9 bases are a match to TRBD2. The source material was PBMCs. The CDR3 sequence: CASITSGYNEQFF. CDR3 DNA sequence: TGTGCCAGCATCACTAGCGGGTACAATGAGCAGTTCTTC.